Each of the 2 T cell receptor beta chains below was sequenced from the same sample in a study of OX40 agonist ivuxolimab in advanced cancers. Sequencing used immunoSEQ multiplex PCR; TCRdb keeps in-frame clones, though not all of them. The sample includes about 39,000 clones, roughly 90% of them seen just once. Sequences were derived from CD4+ or CD8+ T cells sorted from blood, sampled in a trial of the OX40 agonist ivuxolimab. The receptors here all came from an adult with an advanced solid tumor such as melanoma, head and neck, liver or kidney cancer.

The chain is built from TRBV13 and TRBJ2-7; the match to TRBD2 covers 10 bases. CDR3 length equals 15 residues. Germline CDR1 reads PRHDT; CDR2 reads FYEKMQ (reference sequence). Trimming at V came to 0 bases and at J to 3 bases, leaving 2 bases not matched to a gene. The CDR3 loop is CASSLGRLAGYEQYF. The CDR3 nucleotides read TGTGCCAGCAGCTTAGGGCGACTAGCGGGCTACGAGCAGTACTTC.

The chain joins TRBV5-1 to TRBJ2-7; 9 bases fit TRBD1. The CDR3 sequence is 17 residues long. CDR1 and CDR2 from the germline V gene are SGHRS and YFSETQ. V gave up 0 bases and J gave up 3 bases; unmatched junction bases: 10. The CDR3 DNA sequence: TGCGCCAGCAGCTTGGAGTTCAGCCGGGACAGGGACTACGAGCAGTACTTC. This encodes CASSLEFSRDRDYEQYF. Drawing the rest from reference TRBV5-1 and TRBJ2-7, the complete variable domain is KAGVTQTPRYLIKTRGQQVTLSCSPISGHRSVSWYQQTPGQGLQFLFEYFSETQRNKGNFPGRFSGRQFSNSRSEMNVSTLELGDSALYLCASSLEFSRDRDYEQYFGPGTRLTVT.